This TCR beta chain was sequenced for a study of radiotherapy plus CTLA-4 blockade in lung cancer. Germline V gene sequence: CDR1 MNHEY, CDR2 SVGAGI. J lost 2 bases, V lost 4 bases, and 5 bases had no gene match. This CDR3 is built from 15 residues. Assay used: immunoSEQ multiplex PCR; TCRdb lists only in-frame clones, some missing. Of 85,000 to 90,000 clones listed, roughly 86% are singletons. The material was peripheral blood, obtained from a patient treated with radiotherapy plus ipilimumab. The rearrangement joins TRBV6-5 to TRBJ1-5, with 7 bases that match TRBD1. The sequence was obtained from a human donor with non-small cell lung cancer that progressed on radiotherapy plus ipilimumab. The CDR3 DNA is TGTGCCAGCAGTTGGGACAGAAGGGGCAATCAGCCCCAGCATTTT. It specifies CASSWDRRGNQPQHF.